This T cell receptor beta chain was identified in a study of spatial heterogeneity in lung cancer. Study overall: There were consistently more beta-chain sequences detected than alpha-chain sequences.

Trimming removed 9 bases at V and 6 bases at J, with 14 bases between. The germline V gene has CDR1 KGHDR and CDR2 SFDVKD. The CDR3 has 13 residues. TCRdb independently ran MiXCR on the 5' RACE reads; one entry per CDR3 protein. The sample carries more than 35,000 distinct CDR3 sequences, approximately 5.5% recorded once. Time point reported: sample taken at primary tumor resection. There were some 70 donors, all of them untreated patients with early-stage non-small cell lung cancer. This clonotype was recorded many times. The V and J genes are TRBV24-1 and TRBJ2-1; weak D call: TRBD2 (6 bases). The sequence came from a female donor with early-stage non-small cell lung cancer. Sequenced material: PBMCs, taken at surgery. The CDR3 sequence: CATGGAPGNEQFF. CDR3 sequence (DNA): TGTGCCACCGGAGGGGCCCCGGGCAATGAGCAGTTCTTC.